Described below is a single T cell receptor beta chain sequence and its context. The entry originates in a study of cytomegalovirus exposure and HLA in healthy donors. V gave up 0 bases and J gave up 3 bases, with 11 bases separating them. CDR3 length equals 15 residues. CDR1 is GTSNPN and CDR2 is SVGIG in the germline V gene (reference sequence). The PCR contained 60 Vbeta and 13 Jbeta primers. Method: immunoSEQ multiplex PCR; TCRdb's copy keeps in-frame clones and lacks some. In the table there are approximately 79,000 clones, 74% of which are singletons. The chain recombines TRBV30 with TRBJ1-4; perhaps TRBD1 as D (5 bases). The receptor comes from a man in his forties in good health and CMV-seropositive. Source material: PBMCs. The CDR3 DNA sequence: TGTGCCTGGAGTGTACGGGGGTCAGCTAATGAAAAACTGTTTTTT. Protein product: CAWSVRGSANEKLFF.